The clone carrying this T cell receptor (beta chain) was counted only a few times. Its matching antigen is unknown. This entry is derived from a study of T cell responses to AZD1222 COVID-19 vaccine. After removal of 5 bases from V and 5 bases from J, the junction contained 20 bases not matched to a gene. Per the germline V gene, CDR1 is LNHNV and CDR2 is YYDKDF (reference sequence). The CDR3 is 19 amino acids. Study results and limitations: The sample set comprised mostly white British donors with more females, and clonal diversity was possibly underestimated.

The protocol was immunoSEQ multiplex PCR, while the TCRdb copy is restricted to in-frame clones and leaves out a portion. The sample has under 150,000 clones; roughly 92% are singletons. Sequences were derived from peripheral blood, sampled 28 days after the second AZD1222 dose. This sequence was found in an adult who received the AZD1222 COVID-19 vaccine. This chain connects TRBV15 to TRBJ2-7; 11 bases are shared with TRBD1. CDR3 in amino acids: CATSGPPGTGGAHSDEQYF. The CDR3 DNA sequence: TGTGCCACCAGCGGACCGCCTGGGACAGGGGGTGCTCATTCAGACGAGCAGTACTTC. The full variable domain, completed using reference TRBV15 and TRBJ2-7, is DAMVIQNPRYQVTQFGKPVTLSCSQTLNHNVMYWYQQKSSQAPKLLFHYYDKDFNNEADTPDNFQSRRPNTSFCFLDIRSPGLGDTAMYLCATSGPPGTGGAHSDEQYFGPGTRLTVT.